These T cell receptor beta chains were read from a single sample in a study of cytomegalovirus exposure and HLA in healthy donors. Assay: immunoSEQ multiplex PCR; the TCRdb copy retains only in-frame clones and omits some. The sample contains 130,000 to 150,000 clones, roughly 70% of which appear only once. Sequenced: PBMCs. The origin of the receptors is a woman between 35 and 50 years old in good health and CMV-seronegative. Each CDR3 is given with its conserved first and last residue. The D gene is left open where the match is weak. Not all rows give a size; the values are once, few, many and, for expanded clones, a class.

clone_size,v_call,j_call,d_call,cdr3_nt,cdr3_aa
few,TRBV19,TRBJ2-7,NA,TGTGCCAGTAGCCTCTTCGTCACGAGGGCAGGCGAGCAGTACTTC,CASSLFVTRAGEQYF
NA,TRBV30,TRBJ1-2,TRBD1,TGTGCCTGGAGTGTGCGGTGGGGACAGGGTTATGGCTACACCTTC,CAWSVRWGQGYGYTF
NA,TRBV20-1,TRBJ1-2,NA,TGCAGTGGATTTACCGGTTATGGCTACACCTTC,CSGFTGYGYTF
few,TRBV28,TRBJ1-2,NA,TGTGCCAGCAGTTTGGGGGCCTCTTCCTATGGCTACACCTTC,CASSLGASSYGYTF
NA,TRBV28,TRBJ2-7,TRBD1,TGTGCCAGCAGTTTATCTCTTCAGGGGGCCCATACCTACGAGCAGTACTTC,CASSLSLQGAHTYEQYF
once,TRBV28,TRBJ2-7,TRBD1,TGTGCCAGCAGTCCGGGACAGGGCTACGAGCAGTACTTC,CASSPGQGYEQYF
many,TRBV5-1,TRBJ1-5,TRBD1,TGCGCCAGCAGCCTTCGACAGGGCGGACAGCCCCAGCATTTT,CASSLRQGGQPQHF
NA,TRBV19,TRBJ1-1,TRBD1,TGTGCCAGTAGTAGCGGACAGGGATGGTCTGAAGCTTTCTTT,CASSSGQGWSEAFF
NA,TRBV7-6,TRBJ2-2,TRBD2,TGTGCCAGCAGCTTAACCCTCGGACTAGCGGGAAAGAGGTCCGGGGAGCTGTTTTTT,CASSLTLGLAGKRSGELFF
NA,TRBV7-9,TRBJ2-7,NA,TGTGCCAGCAGCTTAAGCGGGACAGGTGGGGAGCAGTACTTC,CASSLSGTGGEQYF
few,TRBV10-2,TRBJ1-1,NA,TGCGCCATCAGATTAGACACTGAAGCTTTCTTT,CAIRLDTEAFF
once,TRBV6-1,TRBJ1-1,NA,TGTGCCACCAATAAACAGGGAATGGTGACTGAAGCTTTCTTT,CATNKQGMVTEAFF
NA,TRBV7-9,TRBJ2-2,NA,TGTGCCAGCAGCCCATTCGGGGGTTCGGTCCCCGGGGAGCTGTTTTTT,CASSPFGGSVPGELFF
NA,TRBV11-2,TRBJ2-1,NA,TGTGCCAGCGGGCAATCGCTTAACAATGAGCAGTTCTTC,CASGQSLNNEQFF
NA,TRBV15,TRBJ1-1,TRBD1,TGTGCCACCAGCAGAGAGAACAGGGGGATCACTGAAGCTTTCTTT,CATSRENRGITEAFF
NA,TRBV5-1,TRBJ2-5,NA,TGCGCCAGCAGCCCTTCCGCGGAAGAGACCCAGTACTTC,CASSPSAEETQYF
NA,TRBV20-1,TRBJ2-1,TRBD2,TGCAGTGTAGCGGGTCTCAATGAGCAGTTCTTC,CSVAGLNEQFF
few,TRBV5-1,TRBJ1-2,NA,TGCGCCAGCAGCTCGACACCGGGACTCTATGGCTACACCTTC,CASSSTPGLYGYTF
NA,TRBV27,TRBJ2-3,NA,TGTGCCAGCAGCGATGGTCGGACAGATACGCAGTATTTT,CASSDGRTDTQYF
once,TRBV7-9,TRBJ2-3,TRBD1,TGTGCCAGCAGCTTCAGGGGGTCTAGCACAGATACGCAGTATTTT,CASSFRGSSTDTQYF
NA,TRBV30,TRBJ1-3,NA,TGTGCCTGGAGCCCCCCCGGGAGCTCTGGAAACACCATATATTTT,CAWSPPGSSGNTIYF
few,TRBV4-1,TRBJ1-3,TRBD1,TGCGCCAGCAGCCAAGATCCCGGGACAGCTGGAAACACCATATATTTT,CASSQDPGTAGNTIYF
few,TRBV19,TRBJ2-2,TRBD1,TGTGCCAGTAGTATTTCGGCGACAGGGGGGACCGGGGAGCTGTTTTTT,CASSISATGGTGELFF
once,TRBV30,TRBJ2-1,NA,TGTGCCTGGAGTGTACCCCCTGGGGGCGGGCCCCTCTACAATGAGCAGTTCTTC,CAWSVPPGGGPLYNEQFF
few,TRBV5-4,TRBJ2-4,NA,TGTGCCAGCAGCTCCCGACTGGGGGCAGGGTTCGAAAACATTCAGTACTTC,CASSSRLGAGFENIQYF
few,TRBV11-2,TRBJ2-3,NA,TGTGCCAGCAGCTTCGTCCCGGCAGATACGCAGTATTTT,CASSFVPADTQYF
NA,TRBV6-1,TRBJ2-1,TRBD2,TGTGCCAGCAGTGAGGGGACTAGCGAGGGGCATGAGCAGTTCTTC,CASSEGTSEGHEQFF
NA,TRBV7-9,TRBJ1-1,NA,TGTTCCAGCAGCTTAGATATAGAAGCTTTCTTT,CSSSLDIEAFF
NA,TRBV27,TRBJ2-7,TRBD1,TGTGCCAGCAGAATTCCGGGACAGTCCTACGAGCAGTACTTC,CASRIPGQSYEQYF
NA,TRBV27,TRBJ1-2,NA,TGTGCCAGCAGTTTCTTGGGTCGAGAGGGAGGATTAACCGGCTACACCTTC,CASSFLGREGGLTGYTF
NA,TRBV28,TRBJ1-2,NA,TGTGCCAGCAGTTCGCCCTTCCAACTCCGGTCTTATGGCTACACCTTC,CASSSPFQLRSYGYTF
NA,TRBV10-3,TRBJ2-3,NA,TGTGCCATCAGTGAGTCTAGATCAGATACGCAGTATTTT,CAISESRSDTQYF
NA,TRBV6-1,TRBJ1-2,TRBD1,TGTGCCAGCACTCCGACAGGGACCGGAGGGGGCTACACCTTC,CASTPTGTGGGYTF
few,TRBV5-1,TRBJ1-3,TRBD1,TGCGCCAGCAGCTTGACAGGGGGCGCAGCCGGAAACACCATATATTTT,CASSLTGGAAGNTIYF
NA,TRBV6-1,TRBJ2-1,NA,TGTGCCAGCAGTGAAATATCATTAAGCCATGAGCAGTTCTTC,CASSEISLSHEQFF
few,TRBV15,TRBJ1-2,TRBD1,TGTGCCACCAGCAGAGGGGGACAGGGGGTATATGGCTACACCTTC,CATSRGGQGVYGYTF
NA,TRBV5-1,TRBJ2-1,TRBD2,TGCGCCAGCAGCCCCGACACGGGACTAGGGCGTCTGGATGAGCAGTTCTTC,CASSPDTGLGRLDEQFF
NA,TRBV25-1,TRBJ2-1,TRBD1,TGTGCCAGCAGTCGAAGACAGGGGGGTATGGATGAGCAGTTCTTC,CASSRRQGGMDEQFF
NA,TRBV5-4,TRBJ2-3,TRBD2,TGTGCCAGCAGCTCCAGCGGACTAGCGGGGGGGCCCGCTCGCACAGATACGCAGTATTTT,CASSSSGLAGGPARTDTQYF
NA,TRBV5-4,TRBJ2-3,TRBD1,TGTGCCAGCAGCTCCGGTAGGGGACAGAGCACAGATACGCAGTATTTT,CASSSGRGQSTDTQYF
NA,TRBV5-1,TRBJ1-6,TRBD1,TGCGCCAGCAGCGGGGTGGACAGGGACCAAAGCTCCTATAATTCACCCCTCCACTTT,CASSGVDRDQSSYNSPLHF
NA,TRBV5-4,TRBJ1-3,NA,TGTGCCAGCAGCGACGACAGATCTGGAAACACCATATATTTT,CASSDDRSGNTIYF
NA,TRBV5-1,TRBJ2-1,NA,TGCGCCAGCAGCTTGGGTCGGGTTAATGAGCAGTTCTTC,CASSLGRVNEQFF
NA,TRBV7-9,TRBJ1-3,NA,TGTGCCAGCAGCTTAGCGCCCGGGGGAACTGGAAACACCATATATTTT,CASSLAPGGTGNTIYF
NA,TRBV27,TRBJ2-3,TRBD2,TGTGCCAGCAGTTTACTCTCGAGCGGGAGAAGGCAGTATTTT,CASSLLSSGRRQYF
NA,TRBV28,TRBJ1-2,TRBD1,TGTGCCAGCAGACATGACAGGGTTCCTTATGGCTACACCTTC,CASRHDRVPYGYTF
NA,TRBV6-5,TRBJ1-5,TRBD1,TGTGCCAGCAGTTACTCGTACAGGGGGAGCCAGCCCCAGCATTTT,CASSYSYRGSQPQHF
NA,TRBV15,TRBJ1-5,TRBD1,TGTGCCACCAGCAGGAGGGGGACAGGGCCGATTCAGCAGCCCCAGCATTTT,CATSRRGTGPIQQPQHF
NA,TRBV6-1,TRBJ2-1,NA,TGTGCCAGCAGTGCACTAAATGAGCAGTTCTTC,CASSALNEQFF
NA,TRBV5-5,TRBJ1-2,NA,TGTGCCAGCAGCTTTCACGGGGACTATGGCTACACCTTC,CASSFHGDYGYTF
NA,TRBV18,TRBJ1-1,NA,TGTGCCAGCTCACCCCAGGCGGGGAGGACTGAAGCTTTCTTT,CASSPQAGRTEAFF
NA,TRBV28,TRBJ1-2,NA,TGTGCCAGCAGTTTGGGGGACACCCTCGGCTACACCTTC,CASSLGDTLGYTF
NA,TRBV27,TRBJ1-5,NA,TGTGCCAGCAGTCCCTACAATCAGCCCCAGCATTTT,CASSPYNQPQHF
NA,TRBV5-1,TRBJ2-5,NA,TGCGCCAGCAGCTTCACTAGGTCTAAAGAGACCCAGTACTTC,CASSFTRSKETQYF
NA,TRBV18,TRBJ2-1,TRBD1,TGTGCCAGCTCACCATCCGGGACAGGGGGCTACAATGAGCAGTTCTTC,CASSPSGTGGYNEQFF
NA,TRBV7-9,TRBJ2-1,TRBD1,TGTGCCAGCAGCACTGACAGGGCAGAGCAGTTCTTC,CASSTDRAEQFF
NA,TRBV19,TRBJ2-1,TRBD1,TGTGCCAGTAGTGGACAGGGGCCCGAGTTCTTC,CASSGQGPEFF
NA,TRBV5-6,TRBJ1-1,NA,TGTGCCAGCAGTTACAACGGTCGGGGGGGTGCTGAAGCTTTCTTT,CASSYNGRGGAEAFF
once,TRBV21-1,TRBJ2-1,NA,TGTGCCAGCAGCCGTGGGTTGGGGACTAGTGGCTGCAATGAGCAGTTCTTC,CASSRGLGTSGCNEQFF
NA,TRBV13,TRBJ2-7,TRBD2,TGTGCCAGCAGCTTAGCGGCGGGGGGGGTCCGCGAGCAGTACTTC,CASSLAAGGVREQYF